The present T cell receptor beta chain was sequenced within a study of T cells in tumors after PD-1 blockade (dated by TCRdb to between 2018 and 2020). As for the study more broadly: Patients were excluded if they had prior checkpoint blockade, use of systemic immunosuppressants, or recent radiotherapy or other anti-cancer therapy within 4 weeks. Bulk TCR sequencing was performed on roughly nine peripheral blood samples from about 5 patients to compare blood and tumor clonotypes. Some patients also continued taking vismodegib 150 mg daily during anti-PD-1 treatment. On average, peripheral blood samples yielded 35,000 to 45,000 unique clonotypes and 100,000 to 140,000 TCR templates (range about 22,000-290,000). Paired single-cell RNA and TCR sequencing was done in the study on site-matched tumors from patients with BCC or SCC, both before and after anti-PD-1 therapy. Pembrolizumab 200 mg every 3 weeks or cemiplimab 350 mg every 2 weeks was administered to patients. RECIST version 1.1 was used to assess clinical response.

This clone has more than one count but fewer than ten. It has no known antigen specificity. No much larger clonotype is one base removed from it; base qualities were not supplied. V is clipped by 4 bases and J by 2 bases, and the sequence between their germline boundaries is 12 bases long. Its CDR3 holds 15 amino acids, cysteine through phenylalanine. Of all the DNA, just the CDR3 is kept, 45 bases in frame from base 1. Sequences SGHNT (CDR1) and YYREEE (CDR2) are obtained from the germline V gene (reference sequence). Results the study describes overall, beyond this receptor: Roughly two fifths of the TCR clonotypes from tumors also showed up in blood, and some novel exhausted tumor clones were present in pre-treatment blood, which suggests peripheral recruitment. Where the novel T cell clones came from was not identified, and possible sources could include lymphoid organs or rare unexpanded clones inside the tumor or in the tumor periphery.

Deep TCRbeta sequencing was performed with the immunoSEQ platform. The original methods were these. For further analysis, only productive rearrangements were exported from the immunoSEQ Analyzer. T cell phenotypes were assigned to bulk TCRbeta clonotypes by matching the clonotypes to single-cell RNA+TCR-seq clones with the same TCRbeta sequence. Clone enrichment in tumor was computed as tumor frequency divided by PBMC frequency from bulk TCR sequencing. TCRs were grouped by GLIPH into specificity groups, defined as clusters of distinct TCRs likely recognizing common antigens via shared CDR3 motifs. TCRdb took this table from immuneACCESS and kept in-frame rearrangements with V and J called. Such tables lack part of the clones; where checked against another copy, unresolved V genes explain under half of the gap, and the rest is unexplained. The V and J calls and the clone size are those of that table, but D and trimming were determined from the DNA. This sample gives approximately 47,000 clones in total; roughly 80% of them show up just once. Jointly, the top ten make up 4% to 5% of the sample.

Explained via the paper, the time point label denotes: before anti-PD-1 therapy. For bulk TCRbeta sequencing, genomic DNA was extracted from tumor biopsies or peripheral blood, and input amounts ranged from roughly 550 ng to 6,004 ng. All patients had histologically proven advanced or metastatic basal or squamous cell carcinoma and were poor candidates for surgical resection. The basal cell carcinoma cohort was made up of ten to twelve patients, and bulk tumor TCR sequencing was performed for 7 or 8 of these patients. Recombination connected TRBV5-4 to TRBJ2-2, with the D gene tentatively TRBD1 or TRBD2, based on 5 matching bases in each. The sequence was collected from a human donor with basal cell carcinoma. Sequencing used PBMCs, obtained before anti-PD-1 treatment. The sequenced DNA is TGTGCCAGCAGCATCGGGACGGTTAACACCGGGGAGCTGTTTTTT. This codes for CASSIGTVNTGELFF.